These 26 T cell receptor beta chains came from one sample sequenced in a study of shared clonotypes between healthy human individuals. Produced via immunoSEQ multiplex PCR; TCRdb's table is partial and in-frame only. The table has around 2.1 million clones, roughly 91% seen once. Naive CD8 cells were CD45RO-negative, positively selected for CCR7, excluding terminally differentiated effector memory CD45RA+ cells. The specimen sequenced was naive CD8+ T cells from PBMCs. These receptors were taken from a man aged 18-30 years in good health. Some clones in this sample may be carry-over from other donors' samples.

This CDR3 reads CASSFTANNEQFF. The CDR3 DNA reads TGTGCCAGCAGTTTTACAGCTAACAATGAGCAGTTCTTC. The chain combines TRBV28 with TRBJ2-1; D uncertain. Germline assignment: CDR1 MDHEN and CDR2 SYDVKM. This CDR3 has 13 amino acids. V lost 3 bases, J lost 5 bases, and 8 bases lay in between.

A word on this clone: Other DNA sequences within the sample encode an identical CDR3. The V and J genes are TRBV2 and TRBJ2-7; TRBD1 aligns across 9 bases. The junction had 2 bases not matched to a gene; V was cut back by 6 bases and J by 2 bases. Per germline, CDR1 SNHLY and CDR2 FYNNEI. The CDR3 has 13 amino acids. The CDR3 is CASRDRGTYEQYF. In DNA, the CDR3 is TGTGCCAGCAGGGACAGGGGAACCTACGAGCAGTACTTC.

On this clone: Other DNA sequences in the same sample also yield this CDR3. The chain uses TRBV5-1 and TRBJ2-7; no firm D call. V gave up 0 bases and J gave up 6 bases, with 4 bases separating them. Germline values: CDR1 SGHRS, CDR2 YFSETQ. The CDR3 is made up of 11 amino acids. The CDR3 loop is CASSLAGEQYF. CDR3 bases: TGCGCCAGCAGCTTGGCCGGCGAGCAGTACTTC. The variable domain in full, with the rest retrieved from reference TRBV5-1 and TRBJ2-7, is KAGVTQTPRYLIKTRGQQVTLSCSPISGHRSVSWYQQTPGQGLQFLFEYFSETQRNKGNFPGRFSGRQFSNSRSEMNVSTLELGDSALYLCASSLAGEQYFGPGTRLTVT.

The chain employs TRBV4-3 and TRBJ2-1; TRBD2 agrees at 14 bases. CDR3 length: 16 amino acids. Germline V gene data show CDR1 as LGHNA and CDR2 as YSLEER. J was trimmed by 10 bases and V by 4 bases; bases with no gene match: 9. In DNA form, the CDR3 reads TGCGCCAGCAGCCCAAGACTAGCGGGAGGGCCTGGAGAGCAGTTCTTC. Amino acids: CASSPRLAGGPGEQFF.

Concerning this clone: The identical CDR3 is also encoded by other nucleotide sequences in the sample. The rearrangement uses TRBV19 and TRBJ1-5, with no clear D. The CDR3 sequence is 13 residues long. Trimming cost V 3 bases and J 4 bases, with 7 bases left between them. The germline V gene encodes CDR1 LNHDA and CDR2 SQIVND (reference sequence). The CDR3 DNA follows: TGTGCCAGTAGTATCATGGGAAATCAGCCCCAGCATTTT. Protein product: CASSIMGNQPQHF.

The chain recombines TRBV19 with TRBJ2-1, with 10 positions matching TRBD1. Per germline, CDR1 LNHDA and CDR2 SQIVND (reference sequence). The CDR3 is 15 residues long. V lost 2 bases, J lost 7 bases, and 5 bases stayed unmatched. The CDR3 loop is CASSIIRDRGNEQFF. The CDR3 region has the DNA TGTGCCAGTAGTATAATCAGGGACAGGGGTAATGAGCAGTTCTTC. The full variable domain, its missing parts supplied by reference TRBV19 and TRBJ2-1, is DGGITQSPKYLFRKEGQNVTLSCEQNLNHDAMYWYRQDPGQGLRLIYYSQIVNDFQKGDIAEGYSVSREKKESFPLTVTSAQKNPTAFYLCASSIIRDRGNEQFFGPGTRLTVL.

The chain employs TRBV4-1 and TRBJ2-7; 7 bases are shared with TRBD2. V shed 0 bases, J shed 4 bases, and the junction held 9 bases outside the gene matches. The CDR3 has 16 residues. Germline V gives CDR1 MGHRA, CDR2 YSYEKL. The CDR3 sequence: CASSQDRREYGYEQYF. The CDR3, as DNA: TGCGCCAGCAGCCAAGATAGGCGGGAGTATGGTTACGAGCAGTACTTC.

CDR3 protein: CASSSREPIAGGELFF. The CDR3 region has the DNA TGTGCCAGCAGCTCAAGAGAGCCGATAGCGGGAGGGGAGCTGTTTTTT. The V call is TRBV11-3, the J call TRBJ2-2; 8 positions match TRBD2. Germline lookup yields CDR1 SGHNT and CDR2 YENEEA. The CDR3 contains 16 residues. The ends lost 4 bases at V and 8 bases at J; junction bases unmatched: 12.

This clone was recorded a few times. This chain uses TRBV18 with TRBJ1-5, with a weak D call TRBD1 (5 bases). V shed 3 bases and J shed 10 bases, with 16 bases lying between them. Germline CDR1 reads KGHSH; CDR2 reads LQKENI. The CDR3 length is 14 residues. In nucleotides, the CDR3 is TGTGCCAGCTCACCGGGGCTGACTTCCCCACCCCAGCATTTT. Protein product: CASSPGLTSPPQHF.

The rearrangement links TRBV19 to TRBJ2-2; 7 bases agree with TRBD2. The CDR3 consists of 17 residues. Germline V CDR1 and CDR2: LNHDA, SQIVND (reference sequence). The V segment lost 6 bases and the J segment 5 bases; nucleotides outside the gene matches: 15. CDR3 bases: TGTGCCAGTAGCCAAGGGCGGGGGTCCGAAGGGACCGGGGAGCTGTTTTTT. It translates to CASSQGRGSEGTGELFF.

This chain joins TRBV28 and TRBJ2-3; 7 positions match TRBD2. Looked up from germline, CDR1 is MDHEN and CDR2 is SYDVKM. V lost 2 bases and J lost 0; bases outside the gene matches: 11. The CDR3 has 18 residues. This chain's CDR3 is CASSLRREDYRSTDTQYF. CDR3 DNA sequence: TGTGCCAGCAGTTTACGTCGGGAGGACTACAGAAGCACAGATACGCAGTATTTT.

The V gene is TRBV6-1, the J gene TRBJ1-5; D gene ambiguous. This CDR3 contains 14 residues. Germline V CDR1 and CDR2: MNHNS, SASEGT. The germline V and J ends were trimmed by 3 bases and 2 bases, with 8 bases remaining between them. The CDR3 protein is CASSDRTGNQPQHF. The CDR3 DNA reads as TGTGCCAGCAGTGATCGGACGGGCAATCAGCCCCAGCATTTT.

The V and J genes are TRBV27 and TRBJ2-1; D may be TRBD1 (5 bases). The CDR3 is 12 amino acids. Looked up from germline, CDR1 is MNHEY and CDR2 is SMNVEV (reference sequence). V was shortened by 5 bases and J by 10 bases, with 12 bases between the two germline ends. CDR3 coding DNA: TGTGCCAGCAGTGGGGATTACAGGGAGCAGTTCTTC. The encoded protein is CASSGDYREQFF.

The V and J genes are TRBV6-5 and TRBJ2-3; D gene unclear. The CDR3 runs to 15 residues. Germline V CDR1 and CDR2: MNHEY, SVGAGI. Trimming pared 5 bases from V and 0 bases from J, leaving 12 bases between. The CDR3 loop is CASSPFTPSTDTQYF. The CDR3, as DNA: TGTGCCAGCAGTCCATTTACCCCTAGCACAGATACGCAGTATTTT.

This clone was detected once. The chain joins TRBV7-8 to TRBJ2-2; TRBD1 matches at 7 bases. Germline V gives CDR1 SGHVS, CDR2 FQNEAQ. The CDR3 totals 17 residues. Unmatched junction bases numbered 6, after V lost 1 base and J lost 1 base. The CDR3 loop is CASSLERGQLNTGELFF. Here the CDR3 DNA reads TGTGCCAGCAGCTTAGAACGGGGACAGTTGAACACCGGGGAGCTGTTTTTT.

This clone was observed once. This chain uses TRBV5-1 with TRBJ1-2, with 8 positions matching TRBD1. The J segment lost 2 bases and the V segment lost 4 bases, leaving 7 bases of the junction unmatched. The germline V gene has CDR1 SGHRS and CDR2 YFSETQ. This CDR3 is built from 15 residues. This CDR3 is CASSPRQGKNYGYTF. CDR3 in DNA: TGCGCCAGCAGCCCTCGACAGGGGAAGAACTATGGCTACACCTTC.

The V gene is TRBV28, the J gene TRBJ2-1; D is ambiguous. Germline values: CDR1 MDHEN, CDR2 SYDVKM. This CDR3 spans 15 amino acids. The germline V and J ends were trimmed by 5 bases and 3 bases, with 14 bases remaining between them. This chain's CDR3 is CASSLGPLNYNEQFF. CDR3 DNA sequence: TGTGCCAGCAGTCTCGGACCCCTTAACTACAATGAGCAGTTCTTC.

CDR3 DNA: TGTGCCAGCAGTTCGACAGGGTTTGGCTACACCTTC. This translates into CASSSTGFGYTF. The rearrangement uses TRBV6-1 and TRBJ1-2; 7 bases are a match to TRBD1. The V segment lost 5 bases and the J segment 7 bases; nucleotides outside the gene matches: 4. Germline CDR1 is MNHNS and CDR2 is SASEGT. The CDR3 runs to 12 residues.

This clone appeared a single time. This rearrangement joins TRBV12-5 to TRBJ2-7; 7 positions agree with TRBD2. J was trimmed by 3 bases and V by 7 bases; bases with no gene match: 12. CDR1 and CDR2 from the germline V gene are LGHNT and FRNRAP. There are 15 residues in the CDR3. The CDR3 sequence: CASADDSKRGYEQYF. CDR3 in DNA: TGTGCTAGTGCCGACGACAGCAAGCGGGGCTACGAGCAGTACTTC.

The chain employs TRBV28 and TRBJ2-7; a possible D gene is TRBD2 (6 bases). This CDR3 is 14 amino acids long. V lost 6 bases to trimming and J lost 3 bases, with 15 bases between them. Germline CDR1 is MDHEN and CDR2 is SYDVKM. CDR3 nucleotides: TGTGCCAGCAGCCAACGACGCGGGATCTACGAGCAGTACTTC. Its protein is CASSQRRGIYEQYF.

The chain joins TRBV11-2 to TRBJ2-3, with TRBD2 matching 13 bases. The CDR3 totals 17 residues. Germline V CDR1 and CDR2: SGHAT, FQNNGV. Trimming cost V 1 base and J 2 bases; bases outside gene matches: 3. The CDR3 sequence: CASSLGGLAGTTDTQYF. The CDR3 DNA reads TGTGCCAGCAGCTTAGGGGGACTAGCGGGAACCACAGATACGCAGTATTTT.

The gene calls are TRBV19 and TRBJ1-1; weak D call: TRBD1 (6 bases). Germline CDR1 reads LNHDA; CDR2 reads SQIVND (reference sequence). V was cut by 7 bases and J by 5 bases, with 17 bases left in between. There are 14 residues in the CDR3. The CDR3 DNA is TGTGCCAGTAAGGTGGGCAGGGGAGGTACTGAAGCTTTCTTT. The encoded protein is CASKVGRGGTEAFF.

The chain employs TRBV14 and TRBJ2-5, with 12 bases matching TRBD1. The junction had 7 bases not matched to a gene; V was cut back by 1 base and J by 4 bases. CDR3 length equals 17 residues. The germline CDR1 and CDR2 sequences are SGHDN and FVKESK. This chain's CDR3 is CASSQGFRDRGRETQYF. CDR3 nucleotides: TGTGCCAGCAGCCAAGGTTTCCGGGACAGGGGGCGAGAGACCCAGTACTTC.

The V and J genes are TRBV23-1 and TRBJ1-3; no clear D gene. Being an ORF, TRBV23-1 has a function that is uncertain. The CDR3 contains 12 residues. Trimming took 6 bases from V and 4 from J, leaving 7 bases between them. DNA for the CDR3: TGCGCCAGCAGGTTATCAGGAAACACCATATATTTT. Translating gives CASRLSGNTIYF.

On this clone itself: This sample includes further DNA sequences coding for the same CDR3. The V and J genes are TRBV28 and TRBJ2-2; D unresolved. Deletions cut 3 bases from V and 4 bases from J, with 6 bases between. Germline CDR1 is MDHEN and CDR2 is SYDVKM. The CDR3 loop spans 13 amino acids. The chain's CDR3 is CASSFGSTGELFF. CDR3 nucleotides: TGTGCCAGCAGTTTTGGTAGCACCGGGGAGCTGTTTTTT.

The chain links TRBV19 to TRBJ2-6; TRBD1 agrees at 8 bases. From germline, CDR1 is LNHDA and CDR2 SQIVND (reference sequence). The CDR3 extends over 16 amino acids. The trim removed 4 bases at V and 4 bases at J, leaving 6 bases unmatched. In DNA, the CDR3 is TGTGCCAGTAGTAAGGACAGGGTATCGGGGGCCAACGTCCTGACTTTC. Protein sequence: CASSKDRVSGANVLTF.